These T cell receptor beta chains were read from a single sample in a study of spatial heterogeneity in lung cancer. Each CDR3 protein is one row after TCRdb ran MiXCR on the 5' RACE reads. The sample lists approximately 7,000 distinct CDR3 sequences; 2.5% to 4% were seen once. The starting material was lung tumor tissue, obtained at surgery. These receptors originate from a male donor with early-stage non-small cell lung cancer. CDR3s include the opening cysteine and the closing phenylalanine or tryptophan. Each record gives: V gene, D gene, J gene, clone size, CDR3 DNA, CDR3 protein. D genes are given only for firm matches. Clone size is shown for a subset of rows, as once, few, many or a class of expanded clone.

TRBV2	NA	TRBJ2-1	many	TGTGCCAGCACCCGGGACCCCGGAATTAATGAGCAGTTCTTC	CASTRDPGINEQFF
TRBV20-1	NA	TRBJ2-1	medium-sized	TGCAGCCTAGAAGGGCGCAGTGATGAGCAGTTCTTC	CSLEGRSDEQFF
TRBV19	NA	TRBJ2-2	many	TGTGCCAGTAGTATAGAAGGGACCGGGGAGCTGTTTTTT	CASSIEGTGELFF
TRBV7-2	NA	TRBJ1-2	medium-sized	TGTGCCAGCAGCTTAGGGACAGCCTATGGCTACACCTTC	CASSLGTAYGYTF
TRBV5-1	TRBD2	TRBJ2-1	many	TGCGCCAGCAGCGACCTAGCGGGGGGGGCCAACGAGCAGTTCTTC	CASSDLAGGANEQFF
TRBV5-1	NA	TRBJ2-5	many	TGCGCCAGCAGCTTGGAGGGCCTACTGGGGACCCAGTACTTC	CASSLEGLLGTQYF
TRBV6-4	NA	TRBJ2-1	few	TGTGCCAGCAGTGTTACGGGCGGAGGGCGATACAATGAGCAGTTCTTC	CASSVTGGGRYNEQFF
TRBV7-3	NA	TRBJ2-1	many	TGTGCCAGCTCCCCAGGGCAGAAGGGGAATGAGCAGTTCTTC	CASSPGQKGNEQFF
TRBV11-2	NA	TRBJ2-1	medium-sized	TGTGCCAGCAGCTCTGGATCCCTCAATGAGCAGTTCTTC	CASSSGSLNEQFF
TRBV19	NA	TRBJ2-7	NA	TGTGCCAGTAGTATCGCGCCAGGGCACCGCTCCTACGAGCAGTACTTC	CASSIAPGHRSYEQYF
TRBV6-1	TRBD1	TRBJ1-5	many	TGTGCCAGCAGGGGGACAGGGGGCAGTCAGCCCCAGCATTTT	CASRGTGGSQPQHF
TRBV2	NA	TRBJ2-2	medium-sized	TGTGCCAGCAGTGAGGGGCCACTATCCACCGGGGAGCTGTTTTTT	CASSEGPLSTGELFF
TRBV7-9	NA	TRBJ1-5	medium-sized	TGTGCCAGCAGCTTATCGGCGGTGGGGAGCAATCAGCCCCAGCATTTT	CASSLSAVGSNQPQHF
TRBV7-5	NA	TRBJ2-2	medium-sized	NA	CISVPEALGHFELFF
TRBV5-1	TRBD1	TRBJ1-2	few	TGCGCCAGCAGCTCTACTCCCGGGACAGGGGTAGGAGGCTACACCTTC	CASSSTPGTGVGGYTF
TRBV7-9	TRBD1	TRBJ2-5	many	TGTGCCAGCAGCTACGGACAGGGCCAAGAGACCCAGTACTTC	CASSYGQGQETQYF
TRBV27	TRBD2	TRBJ2-5	many	TGTGCCAGCAGTTTATTGTCTAGCGGAGCCCCCAGTCCTCGGGAGACCCAGTACTTC	CASSLLSSGAPSPRETQYF
TRBV6-1	NA	TRBJ2-2	many	TGTGCCATCTTAGGGGTTACCGGGGAGCTGTTTTTT	CAILGVTGELFF
TRBV7-2	NA	TRBJ2-2	few	TGTGCCAGCAGCTTAAACTGTAAAGGGGGGGAGCTGTTTTTT	CASSLNCKGGELFF
TRBV7-9	NA	TRBJ2-7	medium-sized	TGTGCCAGCAGCCCCGTGGCCAGCTCCTACGAGCAGTACTTC	CASSPVASSYEQYF
TRBV5-1	TRBD1	TRBJ2-3	many	TGCGCCAGCAGTCCGGGGACAGGGTGCACAGATACGCAGTATTTT	CASSPGTGCTDTQYF
TRBV21-1	NA	TRBJ2-5	few	TGTGCCAGCAGAGACGTACAGACCCAGTACTTC	CASRDVQTQYF
TRBV20-1	NA	TRBJ2-5	few	TGCAGTGCTAGCCAGGGGCGCCAAGAGACCCAGTACTTC	CSASQGRQETQYF
TRBV6-1	NA	TRBJ1-1	many	TGTGCCAGCATCCTGGGACCCTTGAACACTGAAGCTTTCTTT	CASILGPLNTEAFF
TRBV12-3/TRBV12-4	NA	TRBJ1-5	medium-sized	TGTGCCAGCAGTCTACCCCCAGGTCAGCCCCAGCATTTT	CASSLPPGQPQHF
TRBV7-9	NA	TRBJ2-3	medium-sized	TGTGCCAGCAGCCCCCGGAAGGAGGATACTAGCACAGATACGCAGTATTTT	CASSPRKEDTSTDTQYF
TRBV12-3/TRBV12-4	NA	TRBJ2-2	many	TGTGCCAGCAGACCCTCAAACACCGGGGAGCTGTTTTTT	CASRPSNTGELFF
TRBV10-3	NA	TRBJ2-5	many	TGTGCCATCAGTGAAGGGGAGACCCAGTACTTC	CAISEGETQYF
TRBV11-1	NA	TRBJ1-1	many	TGTGCCAGCAGCTTACTGACAGGATCGAACACTGAAGCTTTCTTT	CASSLLTGSNTEAFF
TRBV6-6	NA	TRBJ1-5	NA	TGTGCCAGCAGTTACTCGGGACCTTATAGAGGTCAGCCCCAGCATTTT	CASSYSGPYRGQPQHF
TRBV4-1	NA	TRBJ1-2	many	TGCGCCAGCAGCCATGGCCCCGGGACGCCTGAATGGTACACCTTC	CASSHGPGTPEWYTF
TRBV24-1	NA	TRBJ2-3	medium-sized	TGTGCCACCAGTTTCCAGGGGAGTGATACGCAGTATTTT	CATSFQGSDTQYF
TRBV12-3/TRBV12-4	NA	TRBJ2-7	NA	TGTGCCAGCAGTTGGAGTGAGCAGTACTTC	CASSWSEQYF
TRBV11-2	TRBD1	TRBJ1-1	medium-sized	TGTGCCAGCAGCTTCGGGACAGTAATGAACACTGAAGCTTTCTTT	CASSFGTVMNTEAFF
TRBV30	NA	TRBJ1-1	many	TGTGCCTGGCTTATTAGTTTTACTGAAGCTTTCTTT	CAWLISFTEAFF
TRBV6-2/TRBV6-3	NA	TRBJ1-5	many	TGTGCCAGCAAGGGGATCTCAGATCAGCCCCAGCATTTT	CASKGISDQPQHF
TRBV7-8	TRBD1	TRBJ1-4	many	TGTGCCAGCAGCTTAGGCGGGACAGGGGTTATGGCTAATGAAAAACTGTTTTTT	CASSLGGTGVMANEKLFF
TRBV21-1	NA	TRBJ1-1	medium-sized	TGTGCCAGCAGCAAAGGAGTGGGGCGGGGAGGTAGCACTGAAGCTTTCTTT	CASSKGVGRGGSTEAFF
TRBV20-1	NA	TRBJ1-4	NA	TGCAGTGCTAGCCGGGAGCCGGCCCAGGAAGCTAATGAAAAACTGTTTTTT	CSASREPAQEANEKLFF
TRBV10-3	TRBD1	TRBJ1-5	many	TGTGCCATCAAGGGACAGGGAGATCAGCCCCAGCATTTT	CAIKGQGDQPQHF
TRBV20-1	NA	TRBJ1-1	medium-sized	TGCAGTGCTATTGTAGGGACGTCGAACACTGAAGCTTTCTTT	CSAIVGTSNTEAFF
TRBV18	NA	TRBJ2-3	NA	TGTGCCAGCTCACCACCGGGGACAGATACGCAGTATTTT	CASSPPGTDTQYF
TRBV7-8	TRBD2	TRBJ2-3	medium-sized	TGTGCCAGCAGTTCCCTGCGGGGGAGCACAGATACGCAGTATTTT	CASSSLRGSTDTQYF
TRBV27	TRBD2	TRBJ2-1	many	TGTGCCAGCAGTCTAGCGGGAGGGTACAATGAGCAGTTCTTC	CASSLAGGYNEQFF
TRBV29-1	NA	TRBJ1-1	medium-sized	TGCAGCGTGCTAGGACAATTGAACACTGAAGCTTTCTTT	CSVLGQLNTEAFF